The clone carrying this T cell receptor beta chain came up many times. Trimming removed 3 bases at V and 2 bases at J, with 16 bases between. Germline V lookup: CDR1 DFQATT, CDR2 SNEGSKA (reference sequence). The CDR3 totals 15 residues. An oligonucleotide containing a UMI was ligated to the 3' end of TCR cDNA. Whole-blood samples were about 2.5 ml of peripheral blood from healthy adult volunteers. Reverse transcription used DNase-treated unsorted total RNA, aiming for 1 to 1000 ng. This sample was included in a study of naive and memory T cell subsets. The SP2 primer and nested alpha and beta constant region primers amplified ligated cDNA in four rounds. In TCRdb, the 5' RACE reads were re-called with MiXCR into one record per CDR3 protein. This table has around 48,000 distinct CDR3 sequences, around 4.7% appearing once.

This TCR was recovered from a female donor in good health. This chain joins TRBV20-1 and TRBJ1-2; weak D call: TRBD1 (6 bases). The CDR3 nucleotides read TGCAGTGCTAGTGGGGGGCGAGAGATCAACTATGGCTACACCTTC. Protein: CSASGGREINYGYTF.